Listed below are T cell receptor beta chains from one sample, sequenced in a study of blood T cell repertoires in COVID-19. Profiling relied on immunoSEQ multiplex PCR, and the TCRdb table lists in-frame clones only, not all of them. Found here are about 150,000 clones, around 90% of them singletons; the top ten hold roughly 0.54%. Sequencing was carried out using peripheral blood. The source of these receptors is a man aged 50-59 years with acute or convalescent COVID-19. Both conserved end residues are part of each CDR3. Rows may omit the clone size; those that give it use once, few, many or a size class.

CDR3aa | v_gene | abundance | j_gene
CASSSDRNTEAFF | TRBV7-2 | once | TRBJ1-1
CSASLAGGPHTQYF | TRBV20-1 | NA | TRBJ2-3
CASSFTGGNQPQHF | TRBV19 | once | TRBJ1-5
CASSSGQTGVGNTIYF | TRBV5-1 | NA | TRBJ1-3
CASSSQGAGEAFF | TRBV6-2/TRBV6-3 | few | TRBJ1-1
CASRGTGEAFF | TRBV6-6 | NA | TRBJ1-1
CASRSGTGINEQFF | TRBV11-1 | once | TRBJ2-1
CASTPPEGNTGELFF | TRBV27 | NA | TRBJ2-2
CASRRTGANEKLFF | TRBV28 | NA | TRBJ1-4
CASSPPGTGMNTEAFF | TRBV3-1/TRBV3-2 | few | TRBJ1-1
CASSYIQGPSQPQHF | TRBV6-6 | NA | TRBJ1-5
CASRRVTGGRNTIYF | TRBV4-1 | once | TRBJ1-3
CASSQGTGRGQPQHF | TRBV4-1 | NA | TRBJ1-5
CASSVGDRDNSPLHF | TRBV9 | NA | TRBJ1-6
CASRAAGRDYGYTF | TRBV3-1/TRBV3-2 | NA | TRBJ1-2
CASSPQGASNQPQHF | TRBV6-5 | NA | TRBJ1-5
CASSLARNSGNTIYF | TRBV5-1 | NA | TRBJ1-3
CASSPSTSGIYNEQFF | TRBV11-2 | NA | TRBJ2-1
CASSPHISGANVLTF | TRBV28 | NA | TRBJ2-6
CASSEERGRYNEQFF | TRBV6-1 | NA | TRBJ2-1
CASMCLGGDNEKLFF | TRBV6-4 | NA | TRBJ1-4
CASSVSSYNSPLHF | TRBV9 | NA | TRBJ1-6
CASSPIPGQSNSYNEQFF | TRBV11-3 | NA | TRBJ2-1
CASSPGSGSPLHF | TRBV18 | NA | TRBJ1-6
CASYSQSGPGLYNEQFF | TRBV7-9 | NA | TRBJ2-1